This T cell receptor beta chain was sequenced during a study of blood T cell repertoires in COVID-19. Turning to the study itself: Researchers got acute and convalescent COVID-19 samples from the United States, Italy and Spain. PBMCs, B-cell-depleted T cells, or T cells provided the cDNA or gDNA that made up the material.

Enrollment of patients from Seattle took place during active infection, with longitudinal follow-up. The CDR3 sequence is 14 residues long. Trimming at V came to 3 bases and at J to 5 bases, leaving 8 bases not matched to a gene. Germline CDR1 and CDR2: SGDLS and YYNGEE. As handled by the study authors: Amplification of reference gene primers was used by the study to estimate nucleated cell counts. Repertoires were generated with immunoSEQ multiplex PCR, while TCRdb's copy carries only in-frame clones and drops some. Clone size and V and J calls were adopted from that table, with D and trimming inferred from the DNA. The sample records 120,000 to 150,000 clones, 75% to 90% being singletons.

Sequenced sample: peripheral blood. This clonotype originated in a man in his late teens or twenties with COVID-19, enrolled during active disease. The genes are TRBV9 and TRBJ2-7; 7 bases are a match to TRBD2. The chain's CDR3 is CASSAGGGKDEQYF. DNA of the CDR3: TGTGCCAGCAGCGCTGGGGGGGGGAAAGACGAGCAGTACTTC.